The 2 T cell receptor beta chains given below trace back to one sample, sequenced in a study of cytomegalovirus exposure and HLA in healthy donors. Generated by immunoSEQ multiplex PCR, the TCRdb table keeps only in-frame clones and is missing some. The repertoire holds approximately 160,000 clones, 86% seen once, with 2% to 2.5% in the top ten. Sequencing was done on a sample of PBMCs. The source of these receptors is a young woman in good health and CMV-seronegative.

This chain uses TRBV4-3 with TRBJ2-1; D is unclear. The germline V gene encodes CDR1 LGHNA and CDR2 YSLEER. The CDR3 is 16 amino acids. V lost 0 bases and J 0 bases, leaving 9 bases between the germline ends. The DNA for the CDR3 is TGCGCCAGCAGCCAAGAATTTTTGAGCTCCTACAATGAGCAGTTCTTC. It translates to CASSQEFLSSYNEQFF.

The V gene is TRBV7-2, the J gene TRBJ1-2; perhaps TRBD1 as D (5 bases). This CDR3 region has 16 residues. V lost 0 bases and J 0 bases, leaving 11 bases between the germline ends. Germline values: CDR1 SGHTA, CDR2 FQGNSA. Here the CDR3 reads CASSLASGGSNYGYTF. The CDR3 bases are TGTGCCAGCAGCTTAGCGAGCGGGGGGTCTAACTATGGCTACACCTTC.